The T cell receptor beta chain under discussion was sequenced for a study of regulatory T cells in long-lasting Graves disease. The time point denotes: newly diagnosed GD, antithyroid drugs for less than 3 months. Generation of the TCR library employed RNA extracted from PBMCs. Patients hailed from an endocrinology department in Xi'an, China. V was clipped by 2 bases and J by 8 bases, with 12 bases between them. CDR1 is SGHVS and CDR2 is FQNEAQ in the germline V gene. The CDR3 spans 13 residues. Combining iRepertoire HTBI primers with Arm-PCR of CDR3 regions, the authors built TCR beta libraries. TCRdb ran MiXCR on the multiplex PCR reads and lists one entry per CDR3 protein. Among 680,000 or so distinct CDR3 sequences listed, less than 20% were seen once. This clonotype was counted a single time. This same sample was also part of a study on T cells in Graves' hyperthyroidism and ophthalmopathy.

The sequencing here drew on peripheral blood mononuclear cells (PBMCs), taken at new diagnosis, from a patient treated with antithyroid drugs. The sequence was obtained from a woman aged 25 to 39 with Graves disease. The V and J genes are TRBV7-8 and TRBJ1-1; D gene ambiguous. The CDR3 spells CASSLNLQTEAFF. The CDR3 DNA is TGTGCCAGCAGCTTAAACCTACAAACAGAAGCTTTCTTT.